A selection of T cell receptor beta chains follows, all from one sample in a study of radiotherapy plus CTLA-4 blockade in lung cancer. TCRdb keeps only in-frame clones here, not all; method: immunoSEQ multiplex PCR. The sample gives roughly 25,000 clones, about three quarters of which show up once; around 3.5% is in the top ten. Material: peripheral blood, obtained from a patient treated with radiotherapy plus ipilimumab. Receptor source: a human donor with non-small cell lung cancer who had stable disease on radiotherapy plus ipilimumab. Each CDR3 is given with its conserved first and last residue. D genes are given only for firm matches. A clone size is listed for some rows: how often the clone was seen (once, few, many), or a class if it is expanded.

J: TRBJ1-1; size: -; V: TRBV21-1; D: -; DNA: TGTGCCAGCAGCAAAGCGCGACAGGGGGTAGCTTTCTTT; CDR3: CASSKARQGVAFF
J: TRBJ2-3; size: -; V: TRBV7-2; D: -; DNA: TGTGCCAGCAGCTTAGGAGCAGCTATCACAGATACGCAGTATTTT; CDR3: CASSLGAAITDTQYF
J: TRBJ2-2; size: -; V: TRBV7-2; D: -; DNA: TGTGCCAGCAGCTTAGCGCGAGGACTGAACACCGGGGAGCTGTTTTTT; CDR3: CASSLARGLNTGELFF
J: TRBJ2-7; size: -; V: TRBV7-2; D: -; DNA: TGTGCCAGCAGCTCGCAGGGTAGGGCCCTCTCCTACGAGCAGTACTTC; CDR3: CASSSQGRALSYEQYF
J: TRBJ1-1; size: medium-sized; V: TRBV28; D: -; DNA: TGTGCCAGCACCCCCTTCCATTTTACACGGGTCGCTGAAGCTTTCTTT; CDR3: CASTPFHFTRVAEAFF
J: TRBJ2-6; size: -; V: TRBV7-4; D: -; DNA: TGTGCCAGCAGCAGCCTGGTTTCAGCTCACAAAAGTCGGGCCAATGTCGTGACTTTC; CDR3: CASSSLVSAHKSRANVVTF
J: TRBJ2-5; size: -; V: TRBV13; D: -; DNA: TGTGCCAGCAGCTTAGTTTCAGGAGGGGAGACCCAGTACTTC; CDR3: CASSLVSGGETQYF
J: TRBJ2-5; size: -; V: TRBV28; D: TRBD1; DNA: TGTGCCAGCAGTCCCGCCGGGGACAGGGGGGGAAAGACCCAGTACTTC; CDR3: CASSPAGDRGGKTQYF
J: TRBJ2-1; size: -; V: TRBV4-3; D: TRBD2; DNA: TGCGCCAGCAGCCGAAAGCGGGAGTTGACCAATGAGCAGTTCTTC; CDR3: CASSRKRELTNEQFF
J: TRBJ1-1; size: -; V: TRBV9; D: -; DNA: TGTGCCAGCAGCGTATTCCAAGGTTCTGAAGCTTTCTTT; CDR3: CASSVFQGSEAFF
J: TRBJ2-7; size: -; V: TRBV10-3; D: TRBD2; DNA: TGTGCCATCAGTGAGTCCATTCTGAGCGGGAGGGCGGGCGAGCAGTACTTC; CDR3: CAISESILSGRAGEQYF
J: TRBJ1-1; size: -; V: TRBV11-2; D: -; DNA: TGTGCCAGCAGCTACCGCGGGCAGCTGATGAACACTGAAGCTTTCTTT; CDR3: CASSYRGQLMNTEAFF
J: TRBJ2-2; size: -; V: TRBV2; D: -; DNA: TGTGCCAGCAGTGTCCGAGCCGCAGGGGGGCCGAACACCGGGGAGCTGTTTTTT; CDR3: CASSVRAAGGPNTGELFF
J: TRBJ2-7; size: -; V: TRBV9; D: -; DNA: TGTGCCAGCAGCCCAGGACAGACCTCCTACGAGCAGTACTTC; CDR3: CASSPGQTSYEQYF
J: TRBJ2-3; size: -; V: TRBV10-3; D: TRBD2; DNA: TGTGCCATCAGTGAATCTAGCGGGTTCTTCACAGATACGCAGTATTTT; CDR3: CAISESSGFFTDTQYF
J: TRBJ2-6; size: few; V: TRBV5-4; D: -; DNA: TGTGCCGGTACCAGGGGGTCAGGGGGGGCTGGGGCCAACGTCCTGACTTTC; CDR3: CAGTRGSGGAGANVLTF
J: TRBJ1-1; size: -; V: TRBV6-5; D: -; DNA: TGTGCCAGCAGTTACTCGGTCGGTGCGAGGACTGAAGCTTTCTTT; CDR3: CASSYSVGARTEAFF
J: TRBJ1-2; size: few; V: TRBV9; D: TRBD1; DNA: TGTGCCAGCAGCGACGGGGGGACAGGGGGCCGAATGGGTGGCTACACCTTC; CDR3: CASSDGGTGGRMGGYTF
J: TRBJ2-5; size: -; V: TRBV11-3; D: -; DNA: TGTGCCAGCAGCTCCCCCCGCATACAAGAGACCCAGTACTTC; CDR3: CASSSPRIQETQYF
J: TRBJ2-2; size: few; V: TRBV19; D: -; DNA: TGTGCCAGTAGTATGGGGGGGCAAGGGACCGGGGAGCTGTTTTTT; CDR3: CASSMGGQGTGELFF
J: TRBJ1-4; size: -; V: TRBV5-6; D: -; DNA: TGTGCCAGCAGCTCCTACAGGCGTCGGAATGAAAAACTGTTTTTT; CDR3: CASSSYRRRNEKLFF
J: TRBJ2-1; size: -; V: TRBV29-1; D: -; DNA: TGCAGCGCGGCCCGAGGTACGGCTAGCAATGAGCAGTTCTTC; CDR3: CSAARGTASNEQFF
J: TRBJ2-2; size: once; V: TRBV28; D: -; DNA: TGTGCCAGCAGTTTACTAGGCAGGAACACCGGGGAGCTGTTTTTT; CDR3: CASSLLGRNTGELFF
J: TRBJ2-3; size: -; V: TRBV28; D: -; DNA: TGTGCCAGCAGTTTTCTTTCAGGCACAGATACGCAGTATTTT; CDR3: CASSFLSGTDTQYF
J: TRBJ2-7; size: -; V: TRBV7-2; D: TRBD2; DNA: TGTGCCAGCAGGTCTAATAGCGGGAGGGCCATCCACGAGCAGTACTTC; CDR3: CASRSNSGRAIHEQYF